This T cell receptor beta chain was obtained from a study of blood T cells in healthy people across ages. This CDR3 is 16 amino acids long. With 0 bases removed from V and 2 bases from J, the gap between germline ends came to 14 bases. Germline V gene lookup returns CDR1 SGHRS and CDR2 YFSETQ. Then a second PCR, running about 6 to 12 cycles, was carried out with a sample-barcoded 5' primer and a J-beta primer mix. TCRdb passed the 5' RACE reads through MiXCR, listing each CDR3 protein once. The table has around 990,000 distinct CDR3 sequences, 20% to 25% seen once. These data were also reused for a study on T cells of mothers and their children. As that study records: A few healthy Caucasian mothers, along with their six children, were the donors. Related mother-child pairs shared slightly more overlap than unrelated pairs, but the difference was non-significant.

The chain is built from TRBV5-1 and TRBJ2-5; D perhaps matches TRBD2 (7 bases). Sequenced sample: blood. The clonotype comes from a girl aged 2-10 years in good health. CDR3 in DNA: TGCGCCAGCAGCTTGGATGGGGGGGCTAAACAAGAGACCCAGTACTTC. Translated: CASSLDGGAKQETQYF.